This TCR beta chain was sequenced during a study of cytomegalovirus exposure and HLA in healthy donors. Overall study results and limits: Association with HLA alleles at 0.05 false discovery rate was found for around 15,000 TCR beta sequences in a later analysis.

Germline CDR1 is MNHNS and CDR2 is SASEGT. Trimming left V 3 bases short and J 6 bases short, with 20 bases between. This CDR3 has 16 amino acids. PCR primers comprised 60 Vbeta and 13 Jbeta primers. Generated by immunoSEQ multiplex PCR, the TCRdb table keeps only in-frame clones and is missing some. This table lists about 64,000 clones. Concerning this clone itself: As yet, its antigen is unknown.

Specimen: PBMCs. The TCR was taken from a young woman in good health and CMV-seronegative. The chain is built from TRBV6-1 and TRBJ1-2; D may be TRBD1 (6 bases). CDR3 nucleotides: TGTGCCAGCAGTGATCTCCGGGACATCGGGACGGATGGCTACACCTTC. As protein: CASSDLRDIGTDGYTF.